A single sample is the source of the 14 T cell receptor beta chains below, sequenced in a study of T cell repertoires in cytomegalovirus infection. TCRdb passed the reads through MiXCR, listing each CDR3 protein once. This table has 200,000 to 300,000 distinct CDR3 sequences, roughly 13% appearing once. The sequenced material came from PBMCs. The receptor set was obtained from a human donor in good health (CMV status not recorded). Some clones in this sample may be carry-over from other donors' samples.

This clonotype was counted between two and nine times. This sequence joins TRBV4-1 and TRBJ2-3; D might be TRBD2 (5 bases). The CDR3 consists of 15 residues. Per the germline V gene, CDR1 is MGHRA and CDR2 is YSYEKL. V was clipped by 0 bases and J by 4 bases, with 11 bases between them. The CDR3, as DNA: TGCGCCAGCAGCCAAGATCCGGGAATGGCAGATACGCAGTATTTT. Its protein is CASSQDPGMADTQYF.

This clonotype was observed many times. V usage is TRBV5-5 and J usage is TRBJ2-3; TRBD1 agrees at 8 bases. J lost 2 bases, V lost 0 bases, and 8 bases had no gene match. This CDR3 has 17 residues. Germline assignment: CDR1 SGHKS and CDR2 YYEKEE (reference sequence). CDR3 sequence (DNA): TGTGCCAGCAGCTTGGGATGGACAGGGCCAATCACAGATACGCAGTATTTT. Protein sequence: CASSLGWTGPITDTQYF.

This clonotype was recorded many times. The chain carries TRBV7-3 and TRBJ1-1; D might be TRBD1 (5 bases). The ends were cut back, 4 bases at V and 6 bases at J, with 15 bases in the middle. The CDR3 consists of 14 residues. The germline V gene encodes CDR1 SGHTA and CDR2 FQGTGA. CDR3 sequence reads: CASSSQGPRAEAFF. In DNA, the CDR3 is TGTGCCAGCAGCTCCCAGGGACCTCGGGCTGAAGCTTTCTTT.

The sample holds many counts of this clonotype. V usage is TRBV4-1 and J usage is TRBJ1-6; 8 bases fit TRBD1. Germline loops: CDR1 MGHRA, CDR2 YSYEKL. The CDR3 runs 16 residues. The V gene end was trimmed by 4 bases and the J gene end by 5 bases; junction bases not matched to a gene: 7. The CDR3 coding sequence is TGCGCCAGCAGCCCGGACAGGGCGTCCGATAATTCACCCCTCCACTTT. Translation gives CASSPDRASDNSPLHF.

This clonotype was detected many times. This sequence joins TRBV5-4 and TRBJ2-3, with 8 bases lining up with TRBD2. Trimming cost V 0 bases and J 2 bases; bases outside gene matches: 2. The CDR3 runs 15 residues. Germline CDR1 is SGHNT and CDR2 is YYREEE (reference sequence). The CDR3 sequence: CASSLAAGVTDTQYF. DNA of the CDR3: TGTGCCAGCAGCTTGGCAGCGGGAGTCACAGATACGCAGTATTTT. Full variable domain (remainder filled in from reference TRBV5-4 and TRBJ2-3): ETGVTQSPTHLIKTRGQQVTLRCSSQSGHNTVSWYQQALGQGPQFIFQYYREEENGRGNFPPRFSGLQFPNYSSELNVNALELDDSALYLCASSLAAGVTDTQYFGPGTRLTVL.

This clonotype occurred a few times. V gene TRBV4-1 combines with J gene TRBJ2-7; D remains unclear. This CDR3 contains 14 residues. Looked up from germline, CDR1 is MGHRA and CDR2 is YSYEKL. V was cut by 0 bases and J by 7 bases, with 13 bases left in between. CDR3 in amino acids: CASSQDLRYEEQYF. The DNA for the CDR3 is TGCGCCAGCAGCCAAGATCTAAGGTACGAGGAGCAGTACTTC.

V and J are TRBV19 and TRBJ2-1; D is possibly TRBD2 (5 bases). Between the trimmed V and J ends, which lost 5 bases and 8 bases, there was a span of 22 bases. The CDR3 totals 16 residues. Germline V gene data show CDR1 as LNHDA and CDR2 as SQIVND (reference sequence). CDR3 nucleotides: TGTGCCAGTAGTCTATTGGGCCAGCGGATTAGCGATGAGCAGTTCTTC. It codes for CASSLLGQRISDEQFF.

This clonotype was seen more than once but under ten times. The CDR3 loop reads CASSQEGTGMNTEAFF. DNA of the CDR3: TGTGCCAGCAGCCAAGAAGGGACAGGGATGAACACTGAAGCTTTCTTT. The rearrangement joins TRBV14 to TRBJ1-1; 9 bases align to TRBD1. The length of the CDR3 is 16 residues. Germline V CDR1 and CDR2: SGHDN, FVKESK. The junction had 2 bases not matched to a gene; V was cut back by 0 bases and J by 0 bases.

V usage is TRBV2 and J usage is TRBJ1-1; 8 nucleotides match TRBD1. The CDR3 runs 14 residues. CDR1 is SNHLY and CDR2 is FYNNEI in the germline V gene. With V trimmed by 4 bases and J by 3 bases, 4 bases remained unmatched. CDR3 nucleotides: TGTGCCAGCAGTGGCAGGGGGCTGTACACTGAAGCTTTCTTT. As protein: CASSGRGLYTEAFF.

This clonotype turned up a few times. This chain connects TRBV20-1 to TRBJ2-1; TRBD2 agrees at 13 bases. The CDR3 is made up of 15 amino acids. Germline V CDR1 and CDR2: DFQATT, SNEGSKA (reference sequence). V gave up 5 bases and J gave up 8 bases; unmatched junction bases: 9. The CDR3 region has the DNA TGCAGTGCTCTCGGACTAGCGGGAGTAAGGGATGAGCAGTTCTTC. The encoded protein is CSALGLAGVRDEQFF.

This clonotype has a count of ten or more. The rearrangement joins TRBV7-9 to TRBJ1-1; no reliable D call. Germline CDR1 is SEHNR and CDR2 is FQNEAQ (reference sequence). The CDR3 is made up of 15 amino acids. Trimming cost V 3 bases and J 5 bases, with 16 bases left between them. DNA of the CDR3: TGTGCCAGCAGCTTCCTTGGCGGGTCGGTAACTGAAGCTTTCTTT. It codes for CASSFLGGSVTEAFF.

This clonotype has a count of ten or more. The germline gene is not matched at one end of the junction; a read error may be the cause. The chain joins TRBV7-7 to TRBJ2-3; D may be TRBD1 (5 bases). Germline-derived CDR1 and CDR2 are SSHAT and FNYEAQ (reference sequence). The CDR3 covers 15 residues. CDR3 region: CASSFGRASTDTQYF. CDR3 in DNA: TGTGCTAGCAGCTTTGGCAGGGCAAGCACAGATACGCAGTATTTT.

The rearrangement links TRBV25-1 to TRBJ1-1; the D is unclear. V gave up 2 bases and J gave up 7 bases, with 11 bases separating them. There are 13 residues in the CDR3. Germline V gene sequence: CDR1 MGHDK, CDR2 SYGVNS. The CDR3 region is CASSEIVSGEAFF. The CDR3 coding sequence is TGTGCCAGCAGTGAAATTGTATCGGGTGAAGCTTTCTTT.

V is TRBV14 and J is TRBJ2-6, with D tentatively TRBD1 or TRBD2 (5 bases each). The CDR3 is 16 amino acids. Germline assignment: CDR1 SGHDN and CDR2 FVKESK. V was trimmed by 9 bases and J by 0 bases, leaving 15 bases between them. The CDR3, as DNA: TGTGCCAGGAGGGGTTCTCCCGACTCTGGGGCCAACGTCCTGACTTTC. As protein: CARRGSPDSGANVLTF.